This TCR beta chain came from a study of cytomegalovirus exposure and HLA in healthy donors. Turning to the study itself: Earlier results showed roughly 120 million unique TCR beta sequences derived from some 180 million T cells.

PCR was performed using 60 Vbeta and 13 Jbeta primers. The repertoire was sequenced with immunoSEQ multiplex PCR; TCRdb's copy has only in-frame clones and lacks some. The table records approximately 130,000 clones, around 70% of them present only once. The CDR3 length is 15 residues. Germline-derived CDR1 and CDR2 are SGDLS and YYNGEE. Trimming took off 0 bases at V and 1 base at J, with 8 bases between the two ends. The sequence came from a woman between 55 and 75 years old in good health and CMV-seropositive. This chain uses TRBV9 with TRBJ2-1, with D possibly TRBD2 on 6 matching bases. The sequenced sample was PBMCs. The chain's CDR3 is CASSVGRESYNEQFF. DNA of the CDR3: TGTGCCAGCAGCGTAGGGAGGGAATCCTACAATGAGCAGTTCTTC.